What follows are 7 T cell receptor beta chains derived from one specimen sequenced in a study of blood T cells in healthy people across ages (dated by TCRdb to the mid-2010s). The library was made by 5' RACE. Sequenced using an Illumina HiSeq 2500. A second PCR of roughly 6 to 11 cycles was run with a J-beta primer mix and a sample-barcoded 5' primer. TCRdb reanalyzed the raw reads on its own, using fastp at Q25 for trimming and MiXCR for clone calling, and kept in-frame beta chains. Identical CDR3 proteins give one entry, which carries the most common genes and DNA. Counted in this sample were 550,000 to 800,000 distinct CDR3 sequences; 32% of them appeared once. The top ten hold approximately 15% of the sample. Material: blood. The receptors were sampled from a woman of 80 years or more in good health. Donor details come from another sample of the same person, matched by shared clones.

This clonotype was picked up many times. The rearrangement links TRBV6-2 or TRBV6-3 to TRBJ2-7; 7 positions agree with TRBD1. V shed 6 bases, J shed 5 bases, and the junction held 13 bases outside the gene matches. This CDR3 region has 15 residues. Germline assignment: CDR1 MNHEY and CDR2 SVGEGT. The CDR3 DNA reads TGTGCCAGCAGGACCCGACCAACAGGGGTTGACGAGCAGTACTTC. Protein product: CASRTRPTGVDEQYF.

The chain couples TRBV6-2 or TRBV6-3 to TRBJ2-7, with 8 bases that match TRBD2. Unmatched junction bases numbered 4, after V lost 7 bases and J lost 2 bases. The germline V gene encodes CDR1 MNHEY and CDR2 SVGEGT. The CDR3 extends over 13 amino acids. As DNA, the CDR3 is TGTGCCAGCACCACGGGACTAGCCTACGAGCAGTACTTC. This translates into CASTTGLAYEQYF.

The chain links TRBV13 to TRBJ1-4, with 9 bases that match TRBD1. The germline V gene encodes CDR1 PRHDT and CDR2 FYEKMQ (reference sequence). V was pared by 5 bases and J by 3 bases, with 10 bases of the junction left unmatched. CDR3 length equals 17 residues. CDR3 in amino acids: CASSEGTGLGANEKLFF. The CDR3 nucleotides are TGTGCCAGCAGCGAAGGGACAGGGCTGGGAGCTAATGAAAAACTGTTTTTT.

This clonotype was seen a single time. A much more abundant neighbour one base away suggests this may be a read error. The chain carries TRBV7-8 and TRBJ2-5; possibly TRBD1 for D (6 bases). The CDR3 loop spans 15 amino acids. CDR1 is SGHVS and CDR2 is FQNEAQ in the germline V gene. The CDR3 spells CASSLVGRGQGTQYF. The CDR3 nucleotides read TGTGCCAGCAGCTTAGTCGGCAGGGGCCAAGGGACCCAGTACTTC.

The chain joins TRBV6-6 to TRBJ1-5, with a tentative D call TRBD1 (6 bases). V shed 4 bases and J shed 3 bases, with 13 bases lying between them. Per the germline V gene, CDR1 is MNHNY and CDR2 is SVGAGI (reference sequence). This CDR3 region has 15 residues. The CDR3 DNA reads as TGTGCCAGCAGTTTTCTGGGGGCCAACAATCAGCCCCAGCATTTT. This gives the protein CASSFLGANNQPQHF.

The J gene is TRBJ2-7, the V gene TRBV7-2, with 13 bases identical to TRBD2. V shed 3 bases and J 3 bases; nucleotides not matched to a gene: 8. The length of the CDR3 is 17 residues. Germline lookup yields CDR1 SGHTA and CDR2 FQGNSA. CDR3 residues: CASSLLGLAGAHYEQYF. DNA for the CDR3: TGTGCCAGCAGCTTGTTAGGACTAGCGGGGGCCCACTACGAGCAGTACTTC.

This clonotype was detected ten times or more. This chain connects TRBV27 to TRBJ2-7; a possible D gene is TRBD1 (6 bases). The CDR3 is 13 residues long. Germline CDR1 MNHEY, CDR2 SMNVEV (reference sequence). The V end lost 7 bases, the J end lost 0 bases, and 10 bases lay between the germline ends. The CDR3 loop reads CASNRAGSYEQYF. The CDR3 coding sequence is TGTGCCAGCAACAGGGCGGGCTCCTACGAGCAGTACTTC.